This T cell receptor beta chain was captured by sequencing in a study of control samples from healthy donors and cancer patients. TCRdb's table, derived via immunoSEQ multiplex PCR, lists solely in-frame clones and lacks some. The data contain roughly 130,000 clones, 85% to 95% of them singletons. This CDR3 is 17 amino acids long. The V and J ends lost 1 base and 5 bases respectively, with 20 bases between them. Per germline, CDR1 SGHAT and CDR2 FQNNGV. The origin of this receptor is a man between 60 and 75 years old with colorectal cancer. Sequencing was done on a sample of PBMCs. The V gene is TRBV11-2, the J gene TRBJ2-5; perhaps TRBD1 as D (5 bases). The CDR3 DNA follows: TGTGCCAGCAGCTTAGCGGCAGGGCACCCGTCCCAGGAGACCCAGTACTTC. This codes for CASSLAAGHPSQETQYF. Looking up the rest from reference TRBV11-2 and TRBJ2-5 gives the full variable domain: EAGVAQSPRYKIIEKRQSVAFWCNPISGHATLYWYQQILGQGPKLLIQFQNNGVVDDSQLPKDRFSAERLKGVDSTLKIQPAKLEDSAVYLCASSLAAGHPSQETQYFGPGTRLLVL.